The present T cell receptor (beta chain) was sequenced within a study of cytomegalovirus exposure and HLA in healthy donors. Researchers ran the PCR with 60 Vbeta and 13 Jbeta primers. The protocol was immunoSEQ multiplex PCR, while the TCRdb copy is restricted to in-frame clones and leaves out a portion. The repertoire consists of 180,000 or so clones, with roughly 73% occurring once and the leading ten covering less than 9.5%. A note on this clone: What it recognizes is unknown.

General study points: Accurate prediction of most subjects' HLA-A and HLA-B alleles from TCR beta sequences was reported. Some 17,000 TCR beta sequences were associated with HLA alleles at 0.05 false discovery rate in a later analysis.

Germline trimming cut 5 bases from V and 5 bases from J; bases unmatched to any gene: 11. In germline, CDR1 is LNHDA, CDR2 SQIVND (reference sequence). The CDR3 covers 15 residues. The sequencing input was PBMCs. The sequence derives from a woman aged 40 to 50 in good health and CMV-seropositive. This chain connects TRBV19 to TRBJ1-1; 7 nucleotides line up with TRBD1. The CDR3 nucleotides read TGTGCCAGTAGTTCAGAACGACAGGGATCAACTGAAGCTTTCTTT. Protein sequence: CASSSERQGSTEAFF.